This T cell receptor beta chain was sequenced for a study of technical replicates of blood from a few donors. The V segment lost 5 bases and the J segment 1 base; nucleotides outside the gene matches: 2. The CDR3 runs 14 residues. Germline lookup yields CDR1 MNHEY and CDR2 SVGAGI. Generated by immunoSEQ multiplex PCR, the TCRdb table keeps only in-frame clones and is missing some. The sample yields approximately 65,000 clones, around nine tenths seen once. The sample comprised PBMCs. The sequence was collected from a human donor in good health. Some clones in this sample may be carry-over from other donors' samples. The chain carries TRBV6-5 and TRBJ2-3; 8 nucleotides agree with TRBD2. CDR3 residues: CASSLTSGTDTQYF. The CDR3 nucleotides read TGTGCCAGCAGTCTGACTAGCGGCACAGATACGCAGTATTTT.